This T cell receptor (beta chain) was sequenced during a study of read filtering for tumor transcriptome and immune sequencing. Study overall: The cohort had roughly 17 men and approximately 13 women aged about 45 to 90, mean around 63 years. Revised staging placed eight or nine patients in R-ISS I, 15 to 20 in II, 7 in III.

The library was built from about 400 ng RNA with molecular barcoded adaptors for alpha/delta and beta/gamma chains. TCRdb processed the reads anew with MiXCR; each CDR3 protein has one entry. The table lists more than 45,000 distinct CDR3 sequences, about 12% of them singletons. V was trimmed by 4 bases and J by 5 bases, leaving 17 bases between them. From germline, CDR1 is MGHRA and CDR2 YSYEKL. There are 15 residues in the CDR3. This clonotype is judged medium-sized. Its antigen is undetermined. Study outcomes and limitations: The sorted CD138-negative fraction was a mixed bone marrow immune population, not purified T cells. Without single-read clonotypes, shared clonotype proportions correlated more between IR-seq and RNA-seq.

Material: a population of CD138-negative cells sorted from bone marrow. This chain uses TRBV4-1 with TRBJ1-1, with D possibly matching TRBD1 (5 bases). This TCR was sampled from a donor at least 40 years old with multiple myeloma. This chain's CDR3 is CASSRLTPRGTEAFF. The CDR3 region has the DNA TGCGCCAGCAGCCGACTCACCCCTCGGGGGACTGAAGCTTTCTTT.